This T cell receptor (beta chain) came from a study of T cell responses to AZD1222 COVID-19 vaccine. Study-wide points: When two AZD1222 doses had been given, Spike-specific TCR breadth and depth rose. Most donors were white British and more were female, and clonal diversity was possibly underestimated. Seropositive status at baseline applied to only six AZD1222 recipients. Unmutated variant regions reportedly attract nearly half of all spike-specific TCRs.

Trimming took off 1 base at V and 5 bases at J, with 14 bases between the two ends. The CDR3 extends over 15 amino acids. Germline values: CDR1 SGDLS, CDR2 YYNGEE. A remark on this clone: Its antigen is undetermined.

TCRdb's table, derived via immunoSEQ multiplex PCR, lists solely in-frame clones and lacks some. The table includes 200,000 or so clones, about 89% detected once. The chain employs TRBV9 and TRBJ2-3; no reliable D call. The source was peripheral blood, collected on day 0 of MenACWY control vaccination. The source of this sequence is an adult in good health. This CDR3 is CASSVKEERGDTQYF. For the CDR3, the DNA is TGTGCCAGCAGCGTAAAGGAAGAAAGAGGAGATACGCAGTATTTT.